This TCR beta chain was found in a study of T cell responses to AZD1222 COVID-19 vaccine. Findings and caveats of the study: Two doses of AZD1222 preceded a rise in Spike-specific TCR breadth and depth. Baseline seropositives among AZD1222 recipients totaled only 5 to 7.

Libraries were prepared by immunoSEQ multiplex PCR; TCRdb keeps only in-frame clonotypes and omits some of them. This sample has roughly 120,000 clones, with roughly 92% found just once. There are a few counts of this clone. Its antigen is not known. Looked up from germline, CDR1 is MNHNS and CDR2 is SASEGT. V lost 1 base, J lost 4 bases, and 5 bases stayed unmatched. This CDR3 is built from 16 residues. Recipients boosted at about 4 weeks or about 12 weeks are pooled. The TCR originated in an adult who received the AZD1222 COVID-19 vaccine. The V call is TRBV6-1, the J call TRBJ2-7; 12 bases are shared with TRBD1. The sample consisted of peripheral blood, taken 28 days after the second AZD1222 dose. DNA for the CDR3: TGTGCCAGCAGTGAAGTGCCGGGACAGGGGGCTTACGAGCAGTACTTC. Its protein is CASSEVPGQGAYEQYF.